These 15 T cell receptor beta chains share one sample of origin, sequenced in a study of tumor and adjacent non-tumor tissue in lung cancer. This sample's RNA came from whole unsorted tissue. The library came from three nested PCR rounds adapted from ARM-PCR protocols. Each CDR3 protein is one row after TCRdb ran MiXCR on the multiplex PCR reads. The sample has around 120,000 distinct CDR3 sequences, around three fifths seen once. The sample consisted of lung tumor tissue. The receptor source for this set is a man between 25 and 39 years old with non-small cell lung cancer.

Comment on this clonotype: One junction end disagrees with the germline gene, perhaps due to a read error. The chain's CDR3 is CANSPGTGASPLRF. Here the CDR3 DNA reads TGTGCCAACAGTCCCGGGACAGGGGCTTCTCCCCTCCGCTTT. The rearrangement joins TRBV12-3 or TRBV12-4 to TRBJ1-6; 10 nucleotides align to TRBD1. The length of the CDR3 is 14 residues.

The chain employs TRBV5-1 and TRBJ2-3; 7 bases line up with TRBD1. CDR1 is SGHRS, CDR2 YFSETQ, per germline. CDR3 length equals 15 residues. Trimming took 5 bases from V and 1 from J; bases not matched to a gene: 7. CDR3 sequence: CASRGTALCTDTQYF. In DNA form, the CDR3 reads TGCGCCAGCAGGGGGACAGCGTTGTGCACAGATACGCAGTATTTT.

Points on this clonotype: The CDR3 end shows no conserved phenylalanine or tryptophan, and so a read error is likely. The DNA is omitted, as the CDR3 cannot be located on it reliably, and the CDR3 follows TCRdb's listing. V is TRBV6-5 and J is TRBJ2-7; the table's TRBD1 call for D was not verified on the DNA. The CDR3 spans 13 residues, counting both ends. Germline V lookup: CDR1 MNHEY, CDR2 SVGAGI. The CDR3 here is CASSRQGPYEQYS.

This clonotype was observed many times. CDR3 protein: CSARDGYGQETQYF. As DNA, the CDR3 is TGCAGTGCTAGAGACGGGTACGGCCAAGAGACCCAGTACTTC. The chain uses TRBV20-1 and TRBJ2-5; D remains ambiguous. Trimming stripped 0 bases from V and 1 base from J, with 9 bases between. Germline V gene data show CDR1 as DFQATT and CDR2 as SNEGSKA (reference sequence). There are 14 residues in the CDR3.

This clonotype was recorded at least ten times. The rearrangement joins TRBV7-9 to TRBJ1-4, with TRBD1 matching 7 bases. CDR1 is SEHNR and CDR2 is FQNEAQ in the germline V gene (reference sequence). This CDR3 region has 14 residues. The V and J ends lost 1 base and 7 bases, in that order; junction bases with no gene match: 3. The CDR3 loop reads CASSLVGTAEKLFF. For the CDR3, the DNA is TGTGCCAGCAGCTTAGTCGGGACAGCTGAAAAACTGTTTTTT.

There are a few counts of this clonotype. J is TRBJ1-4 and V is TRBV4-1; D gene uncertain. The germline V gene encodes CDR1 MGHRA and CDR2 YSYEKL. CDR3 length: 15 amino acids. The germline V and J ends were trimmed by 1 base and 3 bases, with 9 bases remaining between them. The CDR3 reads CASSQGWRPNEKLFF. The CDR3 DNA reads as TGCGCCAGCAGCCAAGGGTGGAGGCCTAATGAAAAACTGTTTTTT.

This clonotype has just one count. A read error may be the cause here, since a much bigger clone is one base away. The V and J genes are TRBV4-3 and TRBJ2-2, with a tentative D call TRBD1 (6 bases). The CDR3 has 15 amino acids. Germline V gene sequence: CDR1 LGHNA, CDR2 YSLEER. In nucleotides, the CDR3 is TGCGCCAGCAGCCAAGCAGGGGCGAACACCGAGGAGCTGTTTTTT. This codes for CASSQAGANTEELFF.

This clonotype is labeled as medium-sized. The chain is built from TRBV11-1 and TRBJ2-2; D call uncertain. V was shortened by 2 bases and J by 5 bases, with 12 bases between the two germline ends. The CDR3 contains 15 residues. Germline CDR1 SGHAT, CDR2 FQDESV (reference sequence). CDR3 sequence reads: CASSLYRRETGELFF. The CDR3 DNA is TGTGCCAGCAGCTTATACCGAAGGGAAACCGGGGAGCTGTTTTTT.

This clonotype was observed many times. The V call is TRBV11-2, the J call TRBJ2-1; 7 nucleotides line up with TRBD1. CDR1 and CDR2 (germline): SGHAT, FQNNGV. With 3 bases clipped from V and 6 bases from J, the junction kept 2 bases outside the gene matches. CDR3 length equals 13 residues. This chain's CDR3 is CASSLDRINEQFF. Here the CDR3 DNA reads TGTGCCAGCAGCTTGGACAGGATCAATGAGCAGTTCTTC.

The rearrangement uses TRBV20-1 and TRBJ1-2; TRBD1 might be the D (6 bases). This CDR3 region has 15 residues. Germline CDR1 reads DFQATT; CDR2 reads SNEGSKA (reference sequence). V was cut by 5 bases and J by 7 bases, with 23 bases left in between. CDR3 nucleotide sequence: TGCAGTGCTCGCCCATGGAGCAGGGGCGGAGGTGGCTACACCTTC. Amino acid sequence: CSARPWSRGGGGYTF.

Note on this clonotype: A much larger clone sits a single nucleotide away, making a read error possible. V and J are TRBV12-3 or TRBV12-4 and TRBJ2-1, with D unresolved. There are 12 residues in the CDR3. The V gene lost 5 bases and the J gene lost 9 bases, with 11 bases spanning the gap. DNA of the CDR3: TGTGCCAGCAGTGCTTACTTGAGTGAGCAGTTCTTC. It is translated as CASSAYLSEQFF.

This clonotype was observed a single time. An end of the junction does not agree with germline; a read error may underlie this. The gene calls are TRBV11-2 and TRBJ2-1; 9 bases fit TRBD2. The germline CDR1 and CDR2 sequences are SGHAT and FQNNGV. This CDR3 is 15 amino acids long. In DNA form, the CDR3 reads TGTGCCAGCAGCTATATGGCGGGAGGGAATAATGAGCAGCTCTTC. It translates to CASSYMAGGNNEQLF.

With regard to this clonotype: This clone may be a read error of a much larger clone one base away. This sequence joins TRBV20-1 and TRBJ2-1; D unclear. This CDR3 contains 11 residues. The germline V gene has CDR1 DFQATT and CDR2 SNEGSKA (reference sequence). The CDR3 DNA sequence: TGCAATGCTAGAGTAGAAGGTGAGCAGTTCTTC. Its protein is CNARVEGEQFF.

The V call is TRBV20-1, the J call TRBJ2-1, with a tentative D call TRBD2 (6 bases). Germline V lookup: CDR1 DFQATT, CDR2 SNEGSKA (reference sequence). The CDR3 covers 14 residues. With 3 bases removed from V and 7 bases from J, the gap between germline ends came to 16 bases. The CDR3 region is CSARMAGRSNEQFF. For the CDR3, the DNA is TGCAGTGCTAGGATGGCGGGAAGGAGTAATGAGCAGTTCTTC.

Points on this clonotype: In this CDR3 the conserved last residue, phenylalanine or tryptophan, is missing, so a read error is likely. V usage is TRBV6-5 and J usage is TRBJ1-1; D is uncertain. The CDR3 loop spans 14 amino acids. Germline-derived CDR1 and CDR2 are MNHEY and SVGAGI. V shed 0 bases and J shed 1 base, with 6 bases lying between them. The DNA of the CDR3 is TGTGCCAGCAGTTACTCAGTATGGAACACTGAAGCTTTCCTT. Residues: CASSYSVWNTEAFL.